The TCR beta chain under discussion was sequenced for a study of T cells in Graves' hyperthyroidism and ophthalmopathy. Clinical symptoms, serum thyroxine, TRAb, thyroid ultrasound and orbital computed tomography established diagnosis. The germline V gene encodes CDR1 KGHSH and CDR2 LQKENI. V lost 6 bases, J lost 1 base, and 12 bases lay in between. The CDR3 has 14 amino acids. TCR beta CDR3 regions were amplified from RNA transcripts. In the first-round RT-PCR of the TCR CDR3, the HTBI primer set was used. MiXCR, applied by TCRdb to the multiplex PCR reads, yields one record per CDR3 protein. The sample shows under 400,000 distinct CDR3 sequences, roughly 14% of them seen only once.

Sequenced input: blood. The clonotype originates from an older woman with Graves' hyperthyroidism. The J gene is TRBJ2-5, the V gene TRBV18; no firm D call. The CDR3 sequence: CASSPQPLQETQYF. CDR3 nucleotides: TGTGCCAGCTCCCCGCAGCCCCTCCAAGAGACCCAGTACTTC.